This T cell receptor (beta chain) was recorded in a study of blood T cell repertoires in COVID-19. Study context: Spain, Italy and the United States supplied samples that represented acute and convalescent COVID-19. T cells, B-cell-depleted T cells, or PBMCs supplied cDNA or gDNA.

Original analysis: The authors estimated nucleated cell counts from reference gene primer amplification. Sequencing used immunoSEQ multiplex PCR; TCRdb keeps in-frame clones, though not all of them. D and trimming were read from the DNA, whereas the V and J calls and clone size are those reported in that table. The data contain about 54,000 clones, approximately 90% of them singletons. Trimming shortened V by 3 bases and J by 0 bases, and 12 bases separated the two germline ends. The CDR3 is made up of 15 amino acids. The germline V gene encodes CDR1 LNHDA and CDR2 SQIVND (reference sequence). The sequence derives from a human donor in a cohort sampled during active COVID-19. Sample: peripheral blood. This rearrangement joins TRBV19 to TRBJ2-7, with D perhaps TRBD2 (5 bases). CDR3 sequence: CASSIGGSVSYEQYF. Written as DNA, the CDR3 is TGTGCCAGTAGTATCGGAGGAAGCGTCTCCTACGAGCAGTACTTC.